This T cell receptor (beta chain) was documented in a study of cytomegalovirus exposure and HLA in healthy donors. Study results and limitations: Most subjects had HLA-A and HLA-B alleles reportedly predicted accurately by TCR beta sequences.

In regard to this clone: Its target is unknown.

The CDR3 loop spans 16 amino acids. Trimming took off 2 bases at V and 6 bases at J, with 16 bases between the two ends. Looked up from germline, CDR1 is MGHRA and CDR2 is YSYEKL. 13 Jbeta primers and 60 Vbeta primers were used for the PCR. The data were produced by immunoSEQ multiplex PCR, yet TCRdb's version contains in-frame clones alone and is incomplete. In the table there are more than 85,000 clones, 79% of which are singletons. Sequencing was performed on PBMCs. This TCR derives from a male donor in good health and CMV-seropositive. V and J are TRBV4-1 and TRBJ1-4, with D unresolved. The CDR3 DNA sequence: TGCGCCAGCAGCCAACGGTCGGTCCTCCCGGATGAAAAACTGTTTTTT. Its protein product is CASSQRSVLPDEKLFF.